The T cell receptor (beta chain) under discussion was sequenced for a study of blood T cell repertoires in COVID-19 (dated by TCRdb to the early 2020s). In terms of the full investigation: Collaborator samples came from the United States, Italy and Spain and covered acute and convalescent phases of COVID-19. HLA class I and class II types, where available, came from metadata supplied by the sample provider rather than from assay-based typing. Subjects who had been exposed to COVID-19, were actively infected with it, or had recovered from it provided the deeply sampled blood TCRbeta repertoires that made up the dataset. The sample metadata nearly always contained a de-identified subject ID, COVID-19 status, age in years and sex. The material from the prospective study consisted of cDNA or gDNA derived from T cells, B-cell-depleted T cells, or PBMCs. The samples were drawn from the first 160 participants of the ongoing ImmuneRACE study and from 1,254 subjects provided by 6 global collaborators. The repertoires were released in a freely available public database intended as a resource for research on the immune response to SARS-CoV-2. Study-level results and caveats: Clinical and demographic metadata were provided uncurated, with the amount varying by source and participant.

Worth noting for this clone: Its target antigen remains unknown. The record has no base qualities; no much larger clone is one base away.

The immunoSEQ Assay, a bias-controlled multiplex PCR, was used to amplify TCRbeta CDR3 regions from genomic DNA. The study's processing was this. Nucleated cell counts per sample were estimated from amplification of reference gene primers within the assay. To quantify the absolute abundance of each unique TCRbeta CDR3 rearrangement, sequence reads were collapsed and filtered. For each sample, productive Simpson clonality was calculated by taking the square root of Simpson's diversity index across productive rearrangements. TCRdb holds this immuneACCESS table with in-frame rearrangements only. Some clones are missing; in checked studies, unresolved V genes explain under half, and the rest has no known cause. That table supplies the V and J calls and clone size; D and trimming were determined from the DNA. Present in this sample are 150,000 to 200,000 clones, over 70% of which were seen just once. Roughly 13% of the sample is held by the ten biggest clonotypes.

Participants in the prospective study were enrolled through a virtual design, were aged about 18 to 90 years, and lived in under 25 United States geographic areas. To assign participants to cohorts, the prospective study relied on clinical history that participants themselves reported in a screening survey and a study questionnaire. Recovered participants in ImmuneRACE Cohort 3 were defined as having two consecutive negative NP/OP PCR tests, clearance from a healthcare professional, or resolution of symptoms. In the prospective study, whole blood, serum and a nasopharyngeal or oropharyngeal swab were collected from each participant by mobile phlebotomists. Participants in the prospective study had the option to provide additional blood draws and questionnaires over a roughly 2-month period. Before DNA extraction, prospective study blood samples were shipped either frozen or at room temperature.

From cysteine to phenylalanine, the CDR3 is 15 amino acids long. Just the 45-base CDR3 DNA is kept, in frame starting at base 1. Taken from the germline V gene, the CDR1 and CDR2 loops are SGDLS and YYNGEE. V gives up 1 base and J gives up 0 bases, and the segment between their germline ends measures 9 bases. This TCR was sampled from a woman aged 60-75 years who had recovered from COVID-19. Sequences were obtained from PBMCs or T cells enriched from blood (not recorded which). This chain joins TRBV9 to TRBJ2-3; a tentative D match to TRBD2 spans 6 bases. The CDR3 reads CASSVWGESTDTQYF. The bases read TGTGCCAGCAGCGTATGGGGGGAGAGCACAGATACGCAGTATTTT.